This entry concerns a single TCR beta chain. It has no known antigen specificity. No much larger clone exists at a distance of one base, and base qualities are not known. This sample was taken from a study of blood T cell repertoires in COVID-19 (dated by TCRdb to 2019 to 2021). Context from the whole study: The collaborator samples originated in the United States, Italy and Spain and spanned the acute and convalescent phases of COVID-19. The repertoires were released in a freely available public database intended as a resource for research on the immune response to SARS-CoV-2. The sample metadata nearly always contained a de-identified subject ID, COVID-19 status, age in years and sex. Samples were obtained from the ongoing ImmuneRACE study (first 160 participants) and from 950 to 1,500 subjects provided by 6 global collaborators. Deeply sampled blood TCRbeta repertoires from subjects exposed to, actively infected with, or recovered from COVID-19 were included in the dataset. The prospective study material was composed of cDNA or gDNA derived from T cells, B-cell-depleted T cells, or PBMCs. Where available, HLA class I and class II types were obtained from metadata supplied by the sample provider rather than from assay-based typing. Summary of the overall study and its limitations: How much clinical and demographic metadata was included differed by source and by participant, and the metadata was provided uncurated.

Whole blood was collected in K2EDTA tubes by collaborating institutions according to the institutions' own protocols. For TCRbeta analysis, collaborators shipped samples as frozen whole blood, isolated PBMCs, or DNA extracted from either of those sample types. The immunoSEQ Assay, a bias-controlled multiplex PCR, was used to amplify TCRbeta CDR3 regions from genomic DNA. Per the original workflow: Nucleated cell counts per sample were estimated from amplification of reference gene primers within the assay. To quantify the absolute abundance of each unique TCRbeta CDR3 rearrangement, sequence reads were collapsed and filtered. For each sample, productive Simpson clonality was calculated by taking the square root of Simpson's diversity index across productive rearrangements. Held by TCRdb, this immuneACCESS table contains in-frame sequences only and omits some clones. Under half of the omission traces to an unresolved V gene where checked; the cause of the rest is unknown. V and J calls plus clone size are reproduced from that table; the DNA served to infer D and trimming. The sample table lists approximately 200,000 clones, around 83% of them with a count of one. The ten largest clonotypes hold around 6.8% of the sample.

From cysteine to phenylalanine, the CDR3 is 15 amino acids long. Only the CDR3 portion is preserved as DNA: 45 bases, with reading frame beginning at the first base. The V end gives up 5 bases and the J end 4 bases, leaving 9 bases in the junction not matched to a gene. Taken from the germline V gene, the CDR1 and CDR2 loops are SGHVS and FNYEAQ. The chain employs TRBV7-6 and TRBJ1-2, with TRBD1 matching 8 junction bases. Sequences were obtained from peripheral blood. This clonotype was obtained from a woman aged 50 to 65 with acute or convalescent COVID-19. The nucleotide sequence is TGTGCCAGCAGCGCCCGGACAGGGCGAGGCTATGGCTACACCTTC. Its product reads: CASSARTGRGYGYTF.